One and the same sample provided the 30 T cell receptor beta chains below, sequenced in a study of blood T cell repertoires in COVID-19. Profiled with immunoSEQ multiplex PCR; TCRdb holds only in-frame clones, not every one. The sample records more than 60,000 clones, 90% being singletons. Material for sequencing was peripheral blood. These TCRs come from a man aged 50-59 years with acute or convalescent COVID-19.

This clone was found once. The chain has TRBV7-2 and TRBJ2-5; 12 bases agree with TRBD2. The J segment lost 4 bases and the V segment lost 0 bases, leaving 6 bases of the junction unmatched. CDR3 size: 17 residues. Germline CDR1 SGHTA, CDR2 FQGNSA. CDR3 coding DNA: TGTGCCAGCAGCTTAGCGGCGTCTAGCGGGAGGGGAGAGACCCAGTACTTC. Translated, it gives CASSLAASSGRGETQYF.

J is TRBJ2-1 and V is TRBV5-1; 8 bases are a match to TRBD2. The ends lost 0 bases at V and 5 bases at J; junction bases unmatched: 4. Germline CDR1 and CDR2: SGHRS and YFSETQ. The CDR3 has 15 residues. The CDR3 loop reads CASSLELAENNEQFF. Here the CDR3 DNA reads TGCGCCAGCAGCTTGGAACTAGCGGAAAACAATGAGCAGTTCTTC.

The V call is TRBV28, the J call TRBJ1-3; D is uncertain. The CDR3 consists of 16 residues. Germline CDR1 is MDHEN and CDR2 is SYDVKM. The V end lost 6 bases, the J end lost 0 bases, and 15 bases lay between the germline ends. Here the CDR3 reads CASSPTRLSSGNTIYF. The DNA of the CDR3 is TGTGCCAGCAGCCCTACCCGTCTTAGCTCTGGAAACACCATATATTTT.

The rearrangement joins TRBV5-5 to TRBJ1-5; D call uncertain. The CDR3 is 13 amino acids. V lost 4 bases and J lost 6, with 11 bases in between. Germline V gives CDR1 SGHKS, CDR2 YYEKEE (reference sequence). CDR3: CASSQEGGQPQHF. In DNA form, the CDR3 reads TGTGCCAGCAGCCAGGAGGGTGGTCAGCCCCAGCATTTT.

V and J are TRBV6-5 and TRBJ2-1; 7 bases align to TRBD2. Germline V gene sequence: CDR1 MNHEY, CDR2 SVGAGI. Germline trimming cut 6 bases from V and 8 bases from J; bases unmatched to any gene: 13. The CDR3 contains 15 residues. CDR3 amino acids: CASSPLARGEDEQFF. The CDR3 DNA follows: TGTGCCAGCAGCCCCTTGGCCCGGGGGGAGGATGAGCAGTTCTTC.

The chain combines TRBV19 with TRBJ2-7; 9 positions agree with TRBD2. Per the germline V gene, CDR1 is LNHDA and CDR2 is SQIVND (reference sequence). This CDR3 spans 15 amino acids. V dropped 2 bases and J dropped 5; count of bases not matched to a gene: 7. The CDR3: CASSITASGINEQYF. CDR3 sequence (DNA): TGTGCCAGTAGTATAACAGCTAGCGGGATCAACGAGCAGTACTTC.

This chain uses TRBV6-2 or TRBV6-3 with TRBJ2-7; TRBD1 is a possible D gene (6 bases). Trimming stripped 2 bases from V and 2 bases from J, with 10 bases between. From germline, CDR1 is MNHEY and CDR2 SVGEGT. This CDR3 has 14 residues. CDR3 loop: CASSYQQGPYEQYF. The CDR3, as DNA: TGTGCCAGCAGTTACCAACAGGGTCCCTACGAGCAGTACTTC.

This chain joins TRBV3-1 (or the pseudogene TRBV3-2) and TRBJ1-2; tentative D call: TRBD1 (5 bases). Per germline, CDR1 LGHDT and CDR2 YNNKEL (reference sequence). Trimming took off 2 bases at V and 8 bases at J, with 9 bases between the two ends. The CDR3 runs to 12 residues. This chain's CDR3 is CASSQRGNGYTF. The DNA of the CDR3 is TGTGCCAGCAGCCAACGGGGGAACGGCTACACCTTC.

This clone has only one observation. This chain joins TRBV7-2 and TRBJ2-7; TRBD1 agrees at 9 bases. Losses at the gene ends were 7 bases for V and 4 bases for J; bases not matched to a gene: 8. Germline V gene data show CDR1 as SGHTA and CDR2 as FQGNSA. The CDR3 runs to 14 residues. The CDR3 sequence is CASKYGTGFYEQYF. The DNA for the CDR3 is TGTGCCAGCAAGTATGGGACAGGGTTTTACGAGCAGTACTTC. The variable domain in full, with the rest retrieved from reference TRBV7-2 and TRBJ2-7, is GAGVSQSPSNKVTEKGKDVELRCDPISGHTALYWYRQSLGQGLEFLIYFQGNSAPDKSGLPSDRFSAERTGGSVSTLTIQRTQQEDSAVYLCASKYGTGFYEQYFGPGTRLTVT.

The chain combines TRBV5-1 with TRBJ2-1, with TRBD2 matching 13 bases. Germline CDR1 SGHRS, CDR2 YFSETQ. The CDR3 is 15 residues long. Trimming at V came to 4 bases and at J to 8 bases, leaving 6 bases not matched to a gene. This CDR3 is CASSPRTSGSDEQFF. The CDR3 region has the DNA TGCGCCAGCAGCCCGCGGACTAGCGGGAGCGATGAGCAGTTCTTC.

The chain couples TRBV21-1 to TRBJ1-6. TRBV21-1 is recorded as a pseudogene. The CDR3 has 10 residues. CDR3 in DNA: TGTGCCAGCGTCCTGTCACCCCTCCACTTT. Encoded protein: CASVLSPLHF.

Only a few counts were recorded for this clone. J is TRBJ1-3 and V is TRBV21-1; TRBD1 is the table's D call, not checked against the DNA. TRBV21-1 constitutes a pseudogene. There are 20 residues in the CDR3. The DNA for the CDR3 is TGTGCCAGCGACCCGCCGGCAACTCCGGGACAGCTAAGCTCTGGAAACACCATATATTTT. Encoded protein: CASDPPATPGQLSSGNTIYF.

V usage is TRBV7-9 and J usage is TRBJ2-7; D gene ambiguous. V was trimmed by 1 base and J by 5 bases, leaving 9 bases between them. The CDR3 has 13 residues. Per the germline V gene, CDR1 is SEHNR and CDR2 is FQNEAQ (reference sequence). The CDR3 nucleotides are TGTGCCAGCAGCTTAGGTCCGCGAGACGAGCAGTACTTC. It translates to CASSLGPRDEQYF.

The V call is TRBV5-1, the J call TRBJ1-2; D remains unclear. The ends were cut back, 4 bases at V and 3 bases at J, with 10 bases in the middle. Germline V gives CDR1 SGHRS, CDR2 YFSETQ. The length of the CDR3 is 13 residues. The CDR3 loop is CASSPTPDYGYTF. In DNA, the CDR3 is TGCGCCAGCAGCCCGACACCGGACTATGGCTACACCTTC.

The genes are TRBV6-5 and TRBJ1-1; D remains unclear. The CDR3 length is 14 residues. Germline V gene data show CDR1 as MNHEY and CDR2 as SVGAGI. V was shortened by 4 bases and J by 5 bases, with 14 bases between the two germline ends. The CDR3 region has the DNA TGTGCCAGCAGTTCCGGAACTTGGAGGACTGAAGCTTTCTTT. Its translation: CASSSGTWRTEAFF.

This clone was recorded once. The J gene is TRBJ1-5, the V gene TRBV6-6, with D uncertain. Germline V gene data show CDR1 as MNHNY and CDR2 as SVGAGI (reference sequence). The V gene lost 8 bases and the J gene lost 7 bases, with 21 bases spanning the gap. There are 15 residues in the CDR3. CDR3 sequence reads: CASGIPTERRQPQHF. Here the CDR3 DNA reads TGTGCCAGCGGGATTCCGACGGAAAGGAGGCAGCCCCAGCATTTT.

V usage is TRBV5-6 and J usage is TRBJ2-5, with TRBD1 identical over 7 bases. Per germline, CDR1 SGHDT and CDR2 YYEEEE. The trim removed 0 bases at V and 5 bases at J, leaving 10 bases unmatched. The CDR3 runs 16 residues. The CDR3, as DNA: TGTGCCAGCAGCTTGGCTAGTCGCCGCAGGGGGGAGACCCAGTACTTC. Its translation is CASSLASRRRGETQYF.

This clone has only one observation. CDR3 sequence: CASRVISGGNYGYTF. The DNA for the CDR3 is TGTGCCAGCAGGGTCATTAGTGGAGGTAACTATGGCTACACCTTC. V and J are TRBV5-4 and TRBJ1-2; unclear D gene. There are 15 residues in the CDR3. The germline V gene encodes CDR1 SGHNT and CDR2 YYREEE (reference sequence). Trimming pared 5 bases from V and 1 base from J, leaving 15 bases between.

This clone was seen a single time. The chain employs TRBV7-9 and TRBJ2-1, with D possibly being TRBD1 (5 bases). CDR1 is SEHNR, CDR2 FQNEAQ, per germline (reference sequence). V gave up 5 bases and J gave up 9 bases, with 17 bases separating them. The CDR3 extends over 14 amino acids. Here the CDR3 reads CASSVNAGWGEQFF. CDR3 DNA: TGTGCCAGCAGCGTCAACGCAGGGTGGGGTGAGCAGTTCTTC.

This chain joins TRBV2 and TRBJ1-5; D gene ambiguous. V lost 6 bases to trimming and J lost 7 bases, with 19 bases between them. CDR3 length: 15 residues. Germline V CDR1 and CDR2: SNHLY, FYNNEI. In nucleotides, the CDR3 is TGTGCCAGCAGGATAGCGGCTTTGGAGGGACAGCCCCAGCATTTT. Protein: CASRIAALEGQPQHF.

V gene TRBV5-6 combines with J gene TRBJ2-7; D might be TRBD2 (6 bases). The V gene lost 4 bases and the J gene lost 2 bases, with 10 bases spanning the gap. Germline loops: CDR1 SGHDT, CDR2 YYEEEE. The CDR3 runs 13 residues. The CDR3 nucleotides are TGTGCCAGCAGCAGGACGGGGGCCTACGAGCAGTACTTC. Translation: CASSRTGAYEQYF. Drawing the rest from reference TRBV5-6 and TRBJ2-7, the complete variable domain is DAGVTQSPTHLIKTRGQQVTLRCSPKSGHDTVSWYQQALGQGPQFIFQYYEEEERQRGNFPDRFSGHQFPNYSSELNVNALLLGDSALYLCASSRTGAYEQYFGPGTRLTVT.

This clone is a singleton in its sample. The genes are TRBV11-2 and TRBJ1-2, with D perhaps TRBD1 (6 bases). Germline assignment: CDR1 SGHAT and CDR2 FQNNGV. Deletions cut 3 bases from V and 5 bases from J, with 16 bases between. There are 15 residues in the CDR3. CDR3 sequence (DNA): TGTGCCAGCAGCTTGGACAGTATTATCCCGTATGGCTACACCTTC. Its translation is CASSLDSIIPYGYTF.

The chain is built from TRBV10-2 and TRBJ2-7; D perhaps matches TRBD2 (6 bases). Deletions cut 1 base from V and 4 bases from J, with 11 bases between. Germline loops: CDR1 WSHSY, CDR2 SAAADI. CDR3 length: 14 residues. The CDR3 bases are TGCGCCAGCAGTGAGTACGGGGGACTGTACGAGCAGTACTTC. Residues: CASSEYGGLYEQYF.

The rearrangement links TRBV10-3 to TRBJ2-1; TRBD2 matches at 13 bases. The trim removed 8 bases at V and 5 bases at J, leaving 3 bases unmatched. The germline V gene encodes CDR1 ENHRY and CDR2 SYGVKD. The CDR3 spans 14 residues. In DNA, the CDR3 is TGTGCCATCGGTGGGACTAGCGGGGACAATGAGCAGTTCTTC. Encoded protein: CAIGGTSGDNEQFF.

The chain's CDR3 is CATSDLSRGTDTQYF. The CDR3 DNA follows: TGTGCCACCAGTGATTTAAGCCGGGGGACAGATACGCAGTATTTT. The chain links TRBV24-1 to TRBJ2-3, with D perhaps TRBD2 (6 bases). The length of the CDR3 is 15 residues. Looked up from germline, CDR1 is KGHDR and CDR2 is SFDVKD. Trimming removed 1 base at V and 3 bases at J, with 10 bases between.

The chain joins TRBV29-1 to TRBJ1-1, with TRBD1 matching 8 bases. The CDR3 has 13 amino acids. Germline loops: CDR1 SQVTM, CDR2 ANQGSEA. V gave up 6 bases and J gave up 4 bases; unmatched junction bases: 7. In nucleotides, the CDR3 is TGCAGCGTCCTTCAGGGGGCCGGCACTGAAGCTTTCTTT. This encodes CSVLQGAGTEAFF.

The table lists this clone with a count of one. This rearrangement joins TRBV5-8 to TRBJ2-5, with D tentatively TRBD2 (6 bases). The CDR3 runs to 14 residues. V was shortened by 7 bases and J by 4 bases, with 17 bases between the two germline ends. Germline V gives CDR1 SGHTS, CDR2 YDEGEE. The CDR3 DNA is TGTGCCAGCCGCGGGTCTTTGGGGGGAGAGACCCAGTACTTC. Protein sequence: CASRGSLGGETQYF.

The chain joins TRBV12-3 or TRBV12-4 to TRBJ2-3; D unresolved. The CDR3 consists of 13 residues. Trimming removed 5 bases at V and 5 bases at J, with 11 bases between. The CDR3 DNA follows: TGTGCCAGCAGTCCCGTTTCGGGAGATACGCAGTATTTT. It translates to CASSPVSGDTQYF.

V and J are TRBV10-3 and TRBJ2-1; D is perhaps TRBD2 (5 bases). V gave up 1 base and J gave up 7 bases, with 8 bases separating them. Germline lookup yields CDR1 ENHRY and CDR2 SYGVKD. The CDR3 totals 13 residues. CDR3 amino acids: CAISEYGGNEQFF. CDR3 DNA sequence: TGTGCCATCAGTGAGTATGGCGGGAATGAGCAGTTCTTC.

The V call is TRBV5-1, the J call TRBJ2-3; 15 bases are shared with TRBD2. With V trimmed by 1 base and J by 0 bases, 21 bases remained unmatched. The CDR3 has 24 residues. From germline, CDR1 is SGHRS and CDR2 YFSETQ. This CDR3 is CASSLPGTGAAGTSGRTSTDTQYF. The CDR3, as DNA: TGCGCCAGCAGCTTGCCCGGGACAGGGGCTGCCGGGACTAGCGGGAGGACCAGCACAGATACGCAGTATTTT.